A single sample gave rise to the 9 T cell receptor beta chains below, sequenced in a study of CD8+ T cells in alopecia areata. Isolated RNA was reverse transcribed into cDNA used as the sequencing template. The method was immunoSEQ multiplex PCR; TCRdb's version includes in-frame clones alone and lacks a portion of them. The sample lists more than 200,000 clones, under 70% seen once, with over 1% in the top ten. The treatment denotes: oral pan-JAK inhibitor, 5-10 mg twice daily. Specimen: CD4+ T cells sorted from blood, collected between weeks 44 and 45, from a patient treated with tofacitinib. Source of these receptors: a human donor with alopecia areata.

This chain connects TRBV7-9 to TRBJ1-1; D unclear. Trimming pared 5 bases from V and 8 bases from J, leaving 9 bases between. Germline V gives CDR1 SEHNR, CDR2 FQNEAQ (reference sequence). The CDR3 runs 11 residues. CDR3: CASSTMTEAFF. The DNA of the CDR3 is TGTGCCAGCAGCACCATGACAGAAGCTTTCTTT.

The chain carries TRBV30 and TRBJ2-6; D perhaps matches TRBD1 (6 bases). The CDR3 has 19 residues. Between the trimmed V and J ends, which lost 2 bases and 0 bases, there was a span of 20 bases. The germline CDR1 and CDR2 sequences are GTSNPN and SVGIG (reference sequence). CDR3 residues: CAWSRGQLPTHSGANVLTF. DNA for the CDR3: TGTGCCTGGAGTAGAGGACAGCTACCCACACACTCTGGGGCCAACGTCCTGACTTTC.

CDR3 loop: CATSRRTGSHEQYF. The CDR3 bases are TGTGCCACCAGCAGACGGACAGGGTCCCACGAGCAGTACTTC. The genes are TRBV15 and TRBJ2-7, with 8 bases lining up with TRBD1. The CDR3 has 14 residues. CDR1 and CDR2 (germline): LNHNV, YYDKDF (reference sequence). Trimming at V came to 2 bases and at J to 5 bases, leaving 5 bases not matched to a gene.

The chain employs TRBV29-1 and TRBJ1-1, with 7 bases identical to TRBD1. In germline, CDR1 is SQVTM, CDR2 ANQGSEA. The trim removed 3 bases at V and 5 bases at J, leaving 3 bases unmatched. The CDR3 runs to 12 residues. CDR3 in amino acids: CSVDLQGTEAFF. For the CDR3, the DNA is TGCAGCGTTGATTTACAGGGGACTGAAGCTTTCTTT.

The chain uses TRBV5-1 and TRBJ2-3, with TRBD1 as a possible D gene (5 bases). CDR3 length: 15 residues. Germline V gives CDR1 SGHRS, CDR2 YFSETQ. V was shortened by 2 bases and J by 4 bases, with 14 bases between the two germline ends. The CDR3 protein is CASSLRPGNPDTQYF. CDR3 DNA sequence: TGCGCCAGCAGCTTAAGGCCAGGGAATCCAGATACGCAGTATTTT.

The chain joins TRBV25-1 to TRBJ1-2; tentative D call: TRBD1 (5 bases). Trimming cost V 6 bases and J 4 bases, with 12 bases left between them. Germline assignment: CDR1 MGHDK and CDR2 SYGVNS. The CDR3 spans 13 residues. The CDR3 DNA reads TGTGCCAGCAGCGGTATGGGGGGCTATGGCTACACCTTC. It is translated as CASSGMGGYGYTF.

The chain joins TRBV5-1 to TRBJ2-2; 9 nucleotides match TRBD2. From germline, CDR1 is SGHRS and CDR2 YFSETQ. The CDR3 is 16 residues long. The trim removed 3 bases at V and 2 bases at J, leaving 5 bases unmatched. CDR3 sequence (DNA): TGCGCCAGCAGCTCAGCCGGGACTAGCAACACCGGGGAGCTGTTTTTT. Translating it yields CASSSAGTSNTGELFF.

The gene calls are TRBV6-1 and TRBJ2-5; 8 nucleotides line up with TRBD2. J was trimmed by 3 bases and V by 6 bases; bases with no gene match: 3. Germline V gene sequence: CDR1 MNHNS, CDR2 SASEGT. This CDR3 is built from 13 residues. This CDR3 is CASRGTSKETQYF. The DNA for the CDR3 is TGTGCCAGCAGGGGGACTAGTAAAGAGACCCAGTACTTC.

V gene TRBV2 combines with J gene TRBJ1-2; D remains unclear. This CDR3 has 15 residues. Germline V gene data show CDR1 as SNHLY and CDR2 as FYNNEI. V was pared by 3 bases and J by 7 bases, with 18 bases between. The chain's CDR3 is CASSDDTPILRGYTF. In DNA form, the CDR3 reads TGTGCCAGCAGTGATGATACCCCGATCCTCCGTGGCTACACCTTC.